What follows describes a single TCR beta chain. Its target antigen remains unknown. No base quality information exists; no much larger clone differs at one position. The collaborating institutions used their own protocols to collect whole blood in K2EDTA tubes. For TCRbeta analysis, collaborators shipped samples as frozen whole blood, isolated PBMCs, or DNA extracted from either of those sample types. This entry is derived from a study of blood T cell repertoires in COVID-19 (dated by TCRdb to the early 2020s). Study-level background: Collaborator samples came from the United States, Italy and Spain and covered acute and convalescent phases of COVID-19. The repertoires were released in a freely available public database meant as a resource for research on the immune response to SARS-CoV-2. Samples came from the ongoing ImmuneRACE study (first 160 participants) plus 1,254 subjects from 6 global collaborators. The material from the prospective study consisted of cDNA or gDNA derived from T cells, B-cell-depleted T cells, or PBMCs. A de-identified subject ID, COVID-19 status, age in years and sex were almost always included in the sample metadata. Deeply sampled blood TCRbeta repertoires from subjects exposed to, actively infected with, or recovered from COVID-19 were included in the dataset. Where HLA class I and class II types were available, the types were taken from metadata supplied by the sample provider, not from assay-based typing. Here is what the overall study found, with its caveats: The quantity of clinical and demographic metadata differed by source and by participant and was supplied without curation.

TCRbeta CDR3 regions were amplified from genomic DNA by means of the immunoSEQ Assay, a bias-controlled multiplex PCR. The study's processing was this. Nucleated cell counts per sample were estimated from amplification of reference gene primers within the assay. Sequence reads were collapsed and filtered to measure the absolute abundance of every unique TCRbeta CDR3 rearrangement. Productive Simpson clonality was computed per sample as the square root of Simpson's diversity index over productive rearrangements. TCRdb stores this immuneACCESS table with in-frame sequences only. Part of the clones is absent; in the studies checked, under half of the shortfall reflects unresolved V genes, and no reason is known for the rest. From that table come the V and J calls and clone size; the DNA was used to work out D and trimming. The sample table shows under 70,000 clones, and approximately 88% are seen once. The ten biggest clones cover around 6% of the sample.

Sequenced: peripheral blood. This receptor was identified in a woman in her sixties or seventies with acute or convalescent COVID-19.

The nucleotide sequence is given as TGTGCCAGCAGATCCGGGACTAGCCGGAATGAGCAGTTCTTC. Protein translation: CASRSGTSRNEQFF. The rearranged segments are TRBV6-5 and TRBJ2-1; 9 central nucleotides agree with TRBD2. At the junction V is shortened by 6 bases and J by 7 bases; bases outside the gene matches: 7. The germline V gene yields MNHEY for CDR1 and SVGAGI for CDR2. The CDR3, cysteine through phenylalanine, is 14 amino acids long. Only the CDR3 part of the read is kept: 42 bases, read in frame from the first base.